This TCR beta chain was sequenced in a study of response to subunit inactivated influenza vaccine listed by TCRdb under 2018. Study-level background: Deep quantitative profiling of the T cell receptor repertoire was used in the study to follow responses to a trivalent subunit inactivated influenza vaccine.

Study-wide findings and limitations: It was suggested by the authors that each seasonal influenza vaccination may recruit only a limited number of new T cells.

Libraries were constructed by RT-PCR. Sequenced on an Illumina HiSeq 2500. The raw public data were reprocessed by TCRdb itself: fastp quality trimming at Q25, MiXCR clonotype calling, in-frame beta chains only. Here each entry gathers all rows of one CDR3 protein and keeps the most common genes and DNA. Here the sample has roughly 180,000 distinct CDR3 sequences; around 9% occur a single time. Jointly, the top ten make up under 13% of the sample. This clonotype appeared many times. The antigen it binds to is not known. No qualities accompany the bases; no much larger clone lies one base away. At the junction V is shortened by 6 bases and J by 0 bases, with 23 bases in between. The CDR3 holds 18 amino acids from the cysteine to the phenylalanine. Kept here is only the CDR3 DNA, which spans 54 bases and is read in frame from base 1. The germline V gene gives CDR1 as MNHEY and CDR2 as SVGEGT.

This sequence was found in a man aged 45 to 65 who received an inactivated influenza vaccine. Donor details come from another sample of the same person, matched by shared clones. The rearranged segments are TRBV6-2 or TRBV6-3 and TRBJ2-5; TRBD2 might be the D gene, on 6 matching bases. This specimen consisted of non-naive T cells sorted from PBMCs, obtained on the day of vaccination. The meaning of the sample's cell subset or site label: memory T cell fraction. The nucleotide sequence reads TGTGCCAGCAGAAAGTCCGGACTCGTGGGGAGGTACCAAGAGACCCAGTACTTC. It is translated as CASRKSGLVGRYQETQYF.